The 25 T cell receptor beta chains below come from one sample, sequenced in a study of response to subunit inactivated influenza vaccine. TCRdb called the RT-PCR reads again in MiXCR, with one record for every CDR3 protein. The data contain 650,000 to 800,000 distinct CDR3 sequences, around 14% of them seen just once; the ten biggest clones take up roughly 6.4%. The sample here was PBMCs from blood, taken 14 to 15 days before vaccination. Receptor source: a man aged 45-65 years who received an inactivated influenza vaccine.

The chain is built from TRBV30 and TRBJ1-3; D is unresolved. The CDR3 sequence is 14 residues long. In germline, CDR1 is GTSNPN, CDR2 SVGIG (reference sequence). Trimming removed 5 bases from V and 0 bases from J, with 11 bases in between. The CDR3 DNA sequence: TGTGCCTGGGGAGGACGGATCTCTGGAAACACCATATATTTT. It encodes CAWGGRISGNTIYF.

This clonotype was counted at least ten times. This rearrangement joins TRBV3-1 to TRBJ1-5; D not certain. Trimming left V 2 bases short and J 0 bases short, with 8 bases between. The CDR3 loop spans 15 amino acids. CDR1 and CDR2 (germline): LGHDT, YNNKEL (reference sequence). The CDR3 region is CASSQLVGSNQPQHF. CDR3 nucleotide sequence: TGTGCCAGCAGCCAACTAGTGGGTAGCAATCAGCCCCAGCATTTT.

The V and J genes are TRBV9 and TRBJ2-6, with TRBD2 identical over 8 bases. J gave up 6 bases and V 0 bases, and 5 bases lay outside the gene matches. In germline, CDR1 is SGDLS, CDR2 YYNGEE. The CDR3 length is 16 residues. CDR3 DNA: TGTGCCAGCAGCGTAGGTAGCGGGACGGAGGCCAACGTCCTGACTTTC. It specifies CASSVGSGTEANVLTF.

Many counts were recorded for this clonotype. This chain links TRBV12-3 or TRBV12-4 with TRBJ1-5, with D possibly matching TRBD1 (6 bases). The CDR3 runs 15 residues. Trimming took off 6 bases at V and 4 bases at J, with 16 bases between the two ends. CDR3 DNA sequence: TGTGCCAGCAGCCCTCCGGGACACGGTAATCAGCCCCAGCATTTT. Amino acids: CASSPPGHGNQPQHF.

This clonotype was observed a few times. This chain uses TRBV12-3 or TRBV12-4 with TRBJ2-7; D is unresolved. V lost 2 bases, J lost 0 bases, and 11 bases lay in between. The CDR3 sequence is 15 residues long. As DNA, the CDR3 is TGTGCCAGCAGTTTATTAGGCGGAATCTCCTACGAGCAGTACTTC. Its protein product is CASSLLGGISYEQYF.

The table lists this clonotype with a few counts. The chain uses TRBV4-2 and TRBJ2-7, with 9 bases lining up with TRBD2. The CDR3 extends over 15 amino acids. V lost 0 bases, J lost 2 bases, and 2 bases stayed unmatched. The germline gives CDR1 LGHNA, CDR2 YNFKEQ. The CDR3 DNA is TGTGCCAGCAGCCAAGATGCTAGCGGGGCCTACGAGCAGTACTTC. Its protein is CASSQDASGAYEQYF.

The chain has TRBV15 and TRBJ2-5; the D gene is possibly TRBD1 (5 bases). Germline V CDR1 and CDR2: LNHNV, YYDKDF (reference sequence). V was clipped by 6 bases and J by 0 bases, with 14 bases between them. This CDR3 has 15 residues. The CDR3 sequence is CATRILQGYQETQYF. The CDR3, as DNA: TGTGCCACCAGAATCCTCCAGGGCTACCAAGAGACCCAGTACTTC.

The chain has TRBV7-8 and TRBJ2-2; 9 positions agree with TRBD2. Germline lookup yields CDR1 SGHVS and CDR2 FQNEAQ. This CDR3 spans 16 amino acids. Losses at the gene ends were 1 base for V and 5 bases for J; bases not matched to a gene: 5. The CDR3 coding sequence is TGTGCCAGCAGCTTAGAATTAGCGGGAGAAACCGGGGAGCTGTTTTTT. This codes for CASSLELAGETGELFF.

The genes are TRBV5-1 and TRBJ1-6; 9 nucleotides match TRBD1. V dropped 1 base and J dropped 9; count of bases not matched to a gene: 5. Per germline, CDR1 SGHRS and CDR2 YFSETQ. The CDR3 consists of 15 residues. The DNA for the CDR3 is TGCGCCAGCAGCTTGATTACAGGGGGCGGTTCACCCCTCCACTTT. Protein product: CASSLITGGGSPLHF.

This chain links TRBV19 with TRBJ1-5; D uncertain. The CDR3 length is 14 residues. The germline V and J ends were trimmed by 4 bases and 0 bases, with 7 bases remaining between them. In germline, CDR1 is LNHDA, CDR2 SQIVND (reference sequence). CDR3: CASSRGVSNQPQHF. The CDR3 DNA is TGTGCCAGTAGTAGGGGAGTTAGCAATCAGCCCCAGCATTTT.

This clonotype was seen more than once but under ten times. J is TRBJ2-2 and V is TRBV12-3 or TRBV12-4; no clear D gene. CDR3 length: 15 residues. V gave up 3 bases and J gave up 3 bases, with 11 bases separating them. The chain's CDR3 is CASSFGQTDTGELFF. The CDR3 region has the DNA TGTGCCAGCAGTTTCGGGCAGACTGACACCGGGGAGCTGTTTTTT.

There are many counts of this clonotype. CDR3 region: CSVELHQNTEAFF. In DNA, the CDR3 is TGCAGCGTTGAACTACACCAGAACACTGAAGCTTTCTTT. This rearrangement joins TRBV29-1 to TRBJ1-1; D not certain. The CDR3 is 13 amino acids. CDR1 and CDR2 from the germline V gene are SQVTM and ANQGSEA. The V gene lost 2 bases and the J gene lost 1 base, with 8 bases spanning the gap.

This clonotype was recorded many times. The chain couples TRBV4-1 to TRBJ1-1; no definite D call. CDR3 length: 13 residues. Germline loops: CDR1 MGHRA, CDR2 YSYEKL. Trimming pared 4 bases from V and 5 bases from J, leaving 11 bases between. CDR3 sequence: CASSRVGGTEAFF. For the CDR3, the DNA is TGCGCCAGCAGCCGAGTGGGTGGGACTGAAGCTTTCTTT.

This clonotype was counted only a few times. V usage is TRBV2 and J usage is TRBJ2-7, with D possibly TRBD2 on 5 matching bases. Germline CDR1 is SNHLY and CDR2 is FYNNEI. Trimming took off 7 bases at V and 3 bases at J, with 10 bases between the two ends. The CDR3 extends over 12 amino acids. CDR3 region: CASKGGNYEQYF. The CDR3 bases are TGTGCCAGCAAAGGAGGAAACTACGAGCAGTACTTC.

The rearrangement joins TRBV6-5 to TRBJ1-1; D ambiguous. The CDR3 is 15 residues long. The V gene lost 0 bases and the J gene lost 1 base, with 9 bases spanning the gap. Germline-derived CDR1 and CDR2 are MNHEY and SVGAGI. CDR3 sequence (DNA): TGTGCCAGCAGTTACTCAGCGGGTTCGAACACTGAAGCTTTCTTT. This sequence encodes CASSYSAGSNTEAFF.

The gene calls are TRBV5-1 and TRBJ2-7; TRBD2 might be the D (5 bases). This CDR3 is built from 14 residues. The germline V gene encodes CDR1 SGHRS and CDR2 YFSETQ. Trimming pared 4 bases from V and 2 bases from J, leaving 13 bases between. The CDR3, as DNA: TGCGCCAGCAGCCCACGGGCCGGGGCCTACGAGCAGTACTTC. As protein: CASSPRAGAYEQYF.

V usage is TRBV6-2 or TRBV6-3 and J usage is TRBJ2-1; D gene unclear. The CDR3 is 13 amino acids. Germline loops: CDR1 MNHEY, CDR2 SVGEGT. V was clipped by 8 bases and J by 0 bases, with 8 bases between them. The CDR3 loop is CASGPTSYNEQFF. For the CDR3, the DNA is TGTGCCAGCGGTCCTACCTCCTACAATGAGCAGTTCTTC.

This clonotype was observed many times. This chain joins TRBV4-2 and TRBJ1-3, with D possibly TRBD1 on 5 matching bases. The V gene's germline CDR1 is LGHNA and CDR2 YNFKEQ. The CDR3 loop spans 17 amino acids. Trimming stripped 0 bases from V and 0 bases from J, with 12 bases between. CDR3 nucleotides: TGTGCCAGCAGCCAAGAATCGAGTGGGGGCTCTGGAAACACCATATATTTT. It codes for CASSQESSGGSGNTIYF.

This chain joins TRBV7-8 and TRBJ2-1; 9 nucleotides line up with TRBD1. Unmatched junction bases numbered 8, after V lost 5 bases and J lost 6 bases. The V gene's germline CDR1 is SGHVS and CDR2 FQNEAQ. This CDR3 is built from 15 residues. The CDR3: CASSNRDREINEQFF. CDR3 DNA sequence: TGTGCCAGCAGCAATCGGGACAGGGAAATCAATGAGCAGTTCTTC.

The table lists this clonotype with a few counts. The genes are TRBV9 and TRBJ2-2; 14 nucleotides line up with TRBD2. Trimming at V came to 3 bases and at J to 0 bases, leaving 1 base not matched to a gene. Germline V CDR1 and CDR2: SGDLS, YYNGEE. CDR3 size: 17 residues. The CDR3 sequence: CASSATSGRANTGELFF. CDR3 nucleotide sequence: TGTGCCAGCAGCGCGACTAGCGGGAGGGCGAACACCGGGGAGCTGTTTTTT.

This chain joins TRBV7-9 and TRBJ2-7; 12 bases are a match to TRBD2. CDR3 length equals 16 residues. CDR1 is SEHNR and CDR2 is FQNEAQ in the germline V gene (reference sequence). The trim removed 5 bases at V and 2 bases at J, leaving 7 bases unmatched. The CDR3, as DNA: TGTGCCAGCAGCACCCGGACTAGCGGGATGACCTACGAGCAGTACTTC. Its translation is CASSTRTSGMTYEQYF.

This clonotype was seen a handful of times. The chain is built from TRBV3-1 and TRBJ1-6; D gene unclear. Per the germline V gene, CDR1 is LGHDT and CDR2 is YNNKEL (reference sequence). This CDR3 is built from 16 residues. V was trimmed by 0 bases and J by 7 bases, leaving 13 bases between them. The CDR3 spells CASSQDYGIQNSPLHF. CDR3 sequence (DNA): TGTGCCAGCAGCCAAGATTACGGGATCCAGAATTCACCCCTCCACTTT.

A few counts support this clonotype. The chain couples TRBV5-1 to TRBJ1-3; D is perhaps TRBD1 (6 bases). The CDR3 runs to 16 residues. CDR1 and CDR2 (germline): SGHRS, YFSETQ. V lost 0 bases, J lost 7 bases, and 17 bases lay in between. The CDR3 DNA is TGCGCCAGCAGCTTGGCCCAACAGGGATCAGGGAACACCATATATTTT. It specifies CASSLAQQGSGNTIYF.

The V call is TRBV9, the J call TRBJ2-1; 10 bases are a match to TRBD2. After removal of 2 bases from V and 3 bases from J, the junction contained 8 bases not matched to a gene. From germline, CDR1 is SGDLS and CDR2 YYNGEE. The CDR3 loop spans 17 amino acids. The CDR3 sequence: CASSVEPGTSVYNEQFF. CDR3 in DNA: TGTGCCAGCAGCGTCGAACCCGGGACTAGCGTCTACAATGAGCAGTTCTTC.

This clonotype was picked up a small number of times. V usage is TRBV7-6 and J usage is TRBJ2-7, with D tentatively TRBD2 (5 bases). Germline V CDR1 and CDR2: SGHVS, FNYEAQ. The ends were cut back, 5 bases at V and 2 bases at J, with 28 bases in the middle. CDR3 size: 19 residues. The CDR3 sequence is CASSTGGNPTGPYPYEQYF. DNA of the CDR3: TGTGCCAGCAGCACCGGAGGAAATCCTACCGGGCCTTACCCCTACGAGCAGTACTTC.